This T cell receptor (beta chain) was found in a study of T cells in Graves' hyperthyroidism and ophthalmopathy. Overall study context: At the time of initial diagnosis and before any treatment, peripheral blood was collected.

The source material, RNA transcripts, was used to amplify TCR beta CDR3 regions. First-round RT-PCR of the TCR CDR3 relied on the HTBI primer set. TCRdb used MiXCR to reprocess the multiplex PCR reads, holding one entry per CDR3 protein. The sample includes over 300,000 distinct CDR3 sequences, over 11% of them seen just once. This clonotype was counted at least ten times. What it binds is not known. Notes on the study in general: Stable hyperthyroidism and ophthalmopathy were separated using 13 V-J signatures.

What was sequenced was blood. This TCR was sampled from a woman aged 60 to 75 with Graves' hyperthyroidism.

The DNA for the CDR3 is TGTGCCAGCAGTTTTATCGCCCTCGCGGGAGGCAGAAATGAGCAGTTCTTC. It specifies CASSFIALAGGRNEQFF. The chain combines TRBV12-3 or TRBV12-4 with TRBJ2-1; 8 nucleotides line up with TRBD2. The CDR3 sequence is 17 residues long. Losses at the gene ends were 3 bases for V and 7 bases for J; bases not matched to a gene: 14.